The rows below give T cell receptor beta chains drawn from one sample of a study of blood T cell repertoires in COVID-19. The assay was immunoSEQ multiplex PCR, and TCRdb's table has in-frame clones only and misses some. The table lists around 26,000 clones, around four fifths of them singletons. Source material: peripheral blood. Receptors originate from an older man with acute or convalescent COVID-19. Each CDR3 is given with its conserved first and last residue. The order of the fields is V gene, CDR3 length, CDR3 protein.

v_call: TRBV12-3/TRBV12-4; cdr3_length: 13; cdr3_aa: CASRPTEGEKLFF
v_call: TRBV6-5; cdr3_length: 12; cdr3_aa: CASRRVNYEQYF
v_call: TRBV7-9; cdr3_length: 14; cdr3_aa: CATRGTANTGELFF
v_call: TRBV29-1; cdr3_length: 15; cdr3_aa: CSVEAGAGGGGELFF
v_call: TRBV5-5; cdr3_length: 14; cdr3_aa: CASSLVSANYGYTF
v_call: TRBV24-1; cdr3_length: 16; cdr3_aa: CATSGGERITYNEQFF
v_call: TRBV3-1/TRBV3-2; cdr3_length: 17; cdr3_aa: CASSLNLGGGNTGELFF
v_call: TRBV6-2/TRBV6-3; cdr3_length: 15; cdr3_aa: CASSRTSGGASEQFF
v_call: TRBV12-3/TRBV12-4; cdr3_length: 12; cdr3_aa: CASSLALRGYTF
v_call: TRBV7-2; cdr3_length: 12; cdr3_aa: CASRAFTDTQYF
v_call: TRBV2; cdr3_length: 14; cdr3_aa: CAREGLADTGELFF
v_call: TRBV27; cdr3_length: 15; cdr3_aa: CASSLRPDSNYGYTF
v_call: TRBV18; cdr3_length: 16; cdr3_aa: CASSLLAGETQDTQYF
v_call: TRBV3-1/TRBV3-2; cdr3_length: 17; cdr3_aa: CASSQAGTSGSHYEQYF
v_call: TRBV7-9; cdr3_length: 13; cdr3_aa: CASSPDRGYGYTF
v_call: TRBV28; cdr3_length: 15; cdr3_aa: CASSSKRGSTDTQYF
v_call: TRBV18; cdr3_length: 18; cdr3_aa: CASSPQNSKGQAYNEQFF
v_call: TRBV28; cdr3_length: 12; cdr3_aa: CATSGQDYGYTF
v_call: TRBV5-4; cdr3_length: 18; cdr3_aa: CASSSDGTGVLWNTEAFF
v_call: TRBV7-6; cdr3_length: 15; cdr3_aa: CASRPAGAGNEKLFF
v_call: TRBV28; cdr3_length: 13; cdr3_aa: CASRRAGGNTIYF
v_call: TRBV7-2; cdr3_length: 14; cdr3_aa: CASSSGQGSYEQYF
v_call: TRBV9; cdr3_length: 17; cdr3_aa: CASSFSGRAGIGGELFF
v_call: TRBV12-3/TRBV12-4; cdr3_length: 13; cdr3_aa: CASSEDSGNTIYF
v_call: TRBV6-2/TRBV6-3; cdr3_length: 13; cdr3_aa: CASSYLTGGGDIF
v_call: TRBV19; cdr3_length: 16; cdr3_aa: CASSWRRTATNEKLFF
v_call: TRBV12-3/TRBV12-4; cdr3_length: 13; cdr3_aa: CASSLGQGYGYTF
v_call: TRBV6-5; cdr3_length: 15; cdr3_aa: CASSYSGGAEETQYF
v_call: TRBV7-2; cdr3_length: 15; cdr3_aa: CASSLRFSEGVGYTF
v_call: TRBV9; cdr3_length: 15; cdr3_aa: CASSVEGLGNSPLHF
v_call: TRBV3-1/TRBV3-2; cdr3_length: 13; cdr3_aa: CASSLGLQETQYF
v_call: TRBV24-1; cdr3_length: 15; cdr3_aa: CATPLLRDSSYEQYF
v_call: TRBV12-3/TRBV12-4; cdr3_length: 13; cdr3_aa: CASSLEPGYEQYF
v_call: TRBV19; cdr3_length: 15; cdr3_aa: CASRATDSSGNTIYF
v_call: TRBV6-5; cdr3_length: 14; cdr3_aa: CASRSGGAGNTIYF
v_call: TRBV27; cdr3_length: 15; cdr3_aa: CASSLNRASYNEQFF
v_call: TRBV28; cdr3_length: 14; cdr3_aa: CASSLSGSNYEQYF
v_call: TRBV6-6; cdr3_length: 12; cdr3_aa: CASRAREETQYF
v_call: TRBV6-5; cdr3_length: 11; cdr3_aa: CASSTGMRAFF
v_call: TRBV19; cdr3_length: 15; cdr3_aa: CASSRGQGVNTEAFF
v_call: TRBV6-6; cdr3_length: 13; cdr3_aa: CASKEEIENTIYF
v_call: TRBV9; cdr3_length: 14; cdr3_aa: CASRGPSGANVLTF
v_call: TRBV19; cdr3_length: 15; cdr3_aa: CASSIQAGGRYEQYF
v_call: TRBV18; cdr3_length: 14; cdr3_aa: CASSSGQGQEKLFF
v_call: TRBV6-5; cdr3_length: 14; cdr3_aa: CAGRGDRGTEKLFF
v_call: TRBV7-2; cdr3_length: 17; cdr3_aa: CASSLEGRLAGVETQYF
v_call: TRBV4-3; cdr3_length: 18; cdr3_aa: CASSQDTSAAGGFGGYTF
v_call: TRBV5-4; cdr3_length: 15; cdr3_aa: CASSWTSGSQETQYF
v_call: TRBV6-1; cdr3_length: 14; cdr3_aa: CASSEAGGAAGYTF
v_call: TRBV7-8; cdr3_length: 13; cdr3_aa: CASSFPGTGELFF